These 19 T cell receptor beta chains came from one sample sequenced in a study of molecular identifiers for immune sequencing clone quantification. TCRdb recomputed calls from the PCR reads with MiXCR, one row per CDR3 protein. The sample has about 640,000 distinct CDR3 sequences; approximately 20% are singletons. Material for sequencing was naive CD8+ T cells from blood, with Jurkat cell RNA spiked in. Subset meaning: FACS-sorted CD8+CD4-CCR7+CD45RA+ naive T cells. The source of these receptors is a human donor in good health. Some libraries in this study had Jurkat cell RNA spiked in.

The rearrangement links TRBV9 to TRBJ2-1; 9 nucleotides line up with TRBD1. The V gene's germline CDR1 is SGDLS and CDR2 YYNGEE. Germline trimming cut 0 bases from V and 6 bases from J; bases unmatched to any gene: 1. The CDR3 is 14 amino acids. The CDR3 reads CASSVVGQGNEQFF. CDR3 nucleotide sequence: TGTGCCAGCAGCGTAGTGGGACAGGGCAATGAGCAGTTCTTC.

This clonotype was observed at least ten times. The chain recombines TRBV28 with TRBJ2-5, with D tentatively TRBD1 (5 bases). Germline V gene lookup returns CDR1 MDHEN and CDR2 SYDVKM. V was trimmed by 1 base and J by 5 bases, leaving 14 bases between them. The CDR3 is made up of 15 amino acids. The CDR3 DNA sequence: TGTGCCAGCAGTTTATACACAGGACCACGGGAGACCCAGTACTTC. Its protein product is CASSLYTGPRETQYF.

The gene calls are TRBV11-2 and TRBJ2-7, with D unresolved. The CDR3 contains 12 residues. From germline, CDR1 is SGHAT and CDR2 FQNNGV. V lost 2 bases to trimming and J lost 5 bases, with 7 bases between them. CDR3 coding DNA: TGTGCCAGCAGCTTAATTTGGGACGAGCAGTACTTC. It codes for CASSLIWDEQYF.

As for this clonotype: A much larger clone differs by one base, so this may be a read error. No DNA is shown, since the ends of the CDR3 on it are uncertain; the CDR3 is the one TCRdb lists. The chain joins TRBV9 to TRBJ1-1; whether TRBD1, the table's D call, matches the DNA was not checked. From germline, CDR1 is SGDLS and CDR2 YYNGEE. Including both end residues, the CDR3 is 14 amino acids long. Here the CDR3 reads CASSWGQGNTEALF.

With regard to this clonotype: This sequence may be a read error, since a much larger clone differs from it by one base. The chain links TRBV7-9 to TRBJ2-7; D may be TRBD1 (6 bases). CDR3 length equals 15 residues. V shed 4 bases and J shed 0 bases, with 13 bases lying between them. Germline CDR1 reads SEHNR; CDR2 reads FQNEAQ (reference sequence). The CDR3 reads CASSSGPDSSYEQYF. For the CDR3, the DNA is TGTGCCAGCAGCTCCGGACCGGACAGCTCCTACGAGCAGTACTTC. The variable domain in full, completed from reference TRBV7-9 and TRBJ2-7, reads DTGVSQNPRHKITKRGQNVTFRCDPISEHNRLYWYRQTLGQGPEFLTYFQNEAQLEKSRLLSDRFSAERPKGSFSTLEIQRTEQGDSAMYLCASSSGPDSSYEQYFGPGTRLTVT.

This clonotype has a count of ten or more. V gene TRBV5-4 combines with J gene TRBJ2-7, with unresolved D. CDR3 length: 13 amino acids. Germline V gene sequence: CDR1 SGHNT, CDR2 YYREEE (reference sequence). Trimming removed 3 bases from V and 4 bases from J, with 11 bases in between. CDR3 amino acids: CASSSDFQYEQYF. The CDR3, as DNA: TGTGCCAGCAGCTCCGACTTTCAGTACGAGCAGTACTTC.

With regard to this clonotype: This may stem from a read error, because a much larger clone lies one nucleotide away. The V and J genes are TRBV13 and TRBJ2-7; the D is unclear. In germline, CDR1 is PRHDT, CDR2 FYEKMQ (reference sequence). The CDR3 covers 14 residues. Trimming removed 1 base at V and 5 bases at J, with 12 bases between. CDR3 sequence (DNA): TGTGCCAGCAGCTTAGCATGGGGAATGGACGAGCAGTACTTC. The encoded protein is CASSLAWGMDEQYF.

The chain combines TRBV3-1 with TRBJ1-2; unclear D gene. CDR1 and CDR2 from the germline V gene are LGHDT and YNNKEL (reference sequence). The V and J ends lost 1 base and 6 bases respectively, with 6 bases between them. This CDR3 has 12 amino acids. The CDR3 here is CASSQVPDGYTF. For the CDR3, the DNA is TGTGCCAGCAGCCAAGTACCAGATGGCTACACCTTC.

This clonotype was seen at least ten times. This chain uses TRBV20-1 with TRBJ2-3; 10 bases are shared with TRBD2. The trim removed 3 bases at V and 0 bases at J, leaving 6 bases unmatched. Germline values: CDR1 DFQATT, CDR2 SNEGSKA (reference sequence). The CDR3 is 16 residues long. The CDR3 DNA reads as TGCAGTGCTAGTGTAGCGGGGGGAACTAGCACAGATACGCAGTATTTT. This translates into CSASVAGGTSTDTQYF.

The chain combines TRBV9 with TRBJ1-6; D call uncertain. This CDR3 contains 16 residues. V lost 4 bases to trimming and J lost 1 base, with 12 bases between them. The germline gives CDR1 SGDLS, CDR2 YYNGEE. The CDR3 region has the DNA TGTGCCAGCAGCCCCTGGGAAGATTCCTATAATTCACCCCTCCACTTT. As protein: CASSPWEDSYNSPLHF.

This clonotype was observed many times. The chain links TRBV25-1 to TRBJ1-1, with D maybe TRBD1 (6 bases). CDR1 is MGHDK, CDR2 SYGVNS, per germline. Deletions cut 1 base from V and 5 bases from J, with 11 bases between. This CDR3 has 14 residues. The chain's CDR3 is CASSEWGRGTEAFF. The DNA of the CDR3 is TGTGCCAGCAGTGAATGGGGCAGGGGAACTGAAGCTTTCTTT.

This clonotype turned up a few times. V is TRBV27 and J is TRBJ1-1; D is unclear. Germline assignment: CDR1 MNHEY and CDR2 SMNVEV (reference sequence). The CDR3 runs 17 residues. V lost 2 bases and J 0 bases, leaving 16 bases between the germline ends. CDR3 bases: TGTGCCAGCAGTTTAATGGCAGACACGTTCATGAACACTGAAGCTTTCTTT. It specifies CASSLMADTFMNTEAFF.

Ten or more counts support this clonotype. The V gene is TRBV5-6, the J gene TRBJ2-7, with 8 bases lining up with TRBD1. V was clipped by 9 bases and J by 3 bases; unmatched bases: 8. This CDR3 spans 13 amino acids. The germline gives CDR1 SGHDT, CDR2 YYEEEE. CDR3 nucleotides: TGTGCCACTCACAGGGGGTCTAGCTACGAGCAGTACTTC. It specifies CATHRGSSYEQYF.

Notes on this clonotype: Germline and junction disagree at one end, which may indicate a read error. The J gene is TRBJ2-7, the V gene TRBV7-9; 11 nucleotides match TRBD2. The germline CDR1 and CDR2 sequences are SEHNR and FQNEAQ (reference sequence). The length of the CDR3 is 15 residues. The CDR3: CASSLILAGAYEQCF. In DNA form, the CDR3 reads TGTGCCAGCAGCTTAATACTAGCGGGAGCTTACGAGCAGTGCTTC.

This clonotype was observed at least ten times. The chain joins TRBV7-2 to TRBJ2-7; tentative D call: TRBD2 (6 bases). The CDR3 spans 13 residues. Trimming took off 5 bases at V and 5 bases at J, with 13 bases between the two ends. Germline V gene lookup returns CDR1 SGHTA and CDR2 FQGNSA. CDR3 protein: CASSPGGTHEQYF. CDR3 DNA sequence: TGTGCCAGCAGCCCTGGAGGGACCCACGAGCAGTACTTC. Combining the CDR3 with reference TRBV7-2 and TRBJ2-7 gives the whole variable domain GAGVSQSPSNKVTEKGKDVELRCDPISGHTALYWYRQSLGQGLEFLIYFQGNSAPDKSGLPSDRFSAERTGGSVSTLTIQRTQQEDSAVYLCASSPGGTHEQYFGPGTRLTVT.

In its sample, this clonotype was seen a few times. The gene calls are TRBV19 and TRBJ1-2; D may be TRBD1 (6 bases). Trimming left V 2 bases short and J 4 bases short, with 17 bases between. CDR3 length: 16 amino acids. Germline V gene data show CDR1 as LNHDA and CDR2 as SQIVND (reference sequence). Here the CDR3 reads CASSISSGQFVYGYTF. As DNA, the CDR3 is TGTGCCAGTAGTATATCTTCTGGACAGTTCGTCTATGGCTACACCTTC.

This clonotype appeared many times. The V and J genes are TRBV11-2 and TRBJ2-1; D is unresolved. The V and J ends lost 4 bases and 9 bases respectively, with 16 bases between them. The CDR3 has 14 amino acids. CDR1 SGHAT and CDR2 FQNNGV come from the germline V gene. CDR3 in amino acids: CASSSQTLGPEQFF. CDR3 DNA: TGTGCCAGCAGCTCCCAGACCCTTGGGCCTGAGCAGTTCTTC.

This clonotype appeared many times. The chain has TRBV4-1 and TRBJ2-7; 7 bases match TRBD1. This CDR3 comprises 16 residues. J was trimmed by 2 bases and V by 0 bases; bases with no gene match: 7. Per the germline V gene, CDR1 is MGHRA and CDR2 is YSYEKL. As DNA, the CDR3 is TGCGCCAGCAGCCAAGATCACTGGGACAGCGCCTACGAGCAGTACTTC. Its translation: CASSQDHWDSAYEQYF.

V and J are TRBV11-2 and TRBJ1-3, with 7 bases aligning to TRBD1. V was clipped by 0 bases and J by 2 bases; unmatched bases: 13. This CDR3 spans 19 amino acids. The germline CDR1 and CDR2 sequences are SGHAT and FQNNGV. This CDR3 reads CASSLDTLATTGAGNTIYF. The CDR3 DNA sequence: TGTGCCAGCAGCTTAGATACGTTGGCTACTACAGGGGCTGGAAACACCATATATTTT.